Following are 6 T cell receptor beta chains from one sample sequenced in a study of glioma-infiltrating T cells (dated by TCRdb to about 2016). The instrument given in TCRdb is Illumina MiSeq. The iRepertoire nested amplicon-rescue multiplex PCR (arm-PCR) platform was used to amplify TCR alpha and beta CDR3 regions from RNA. The public reads were run again by TCRdb, first through fastp at Q25 and then through MiXCR, and only productive beta chains were kept. All rows with the same CDR3 protein become a single entry with the most common DNA and genes. The sample profile shows 400,000 or so distinct CDR3 sequences; about two fifths of them were found once. The biggest ten clones account for 12% of the sample. The sequenced material came from glioma tissue, nonneoplastic brain tissue, or PBMCs (not recorded which). All receptors come from a human donor with low-grade glioma or glioblastoma, undergoing nonglioma brain surgery, or in good health (not recorded which).

This clonotype was found a few times. V gene TRBV20-1 combines with J gene TRBJ1-2, with D tentatively TRBD1 (6 bases). CDR3 length: 13 amino acids. Trimming left V 0 bases short and J 2 bases short, with 7 bases between. Germline CDR1 reads DFQATT; CDR2 reads SNEGSKA (reference sequence). The CDR3 sequence is CSARDDRNYGYTF. The CDR3 nucleotides are TGCAGTGCTAGAGATGACAGGAACTATGGCTACACCTTC.

A note on this clonotype: This likely comes from a read error, as the CDR3 has no conserved phenylalanine or tryptophan at its end. The chain links TRBV20-1 to TRBJ2-1; 12 bases map to TRBD2. Germline values: CDR1 DFQATT, CDR2 SNEGSKA (reference sequence). This CDR3 has 17 residues. The V and J ends lost 5 bases and 1 base, in that order; junction bases with no gene match: 9. CDR3 protein: CSAPPRLAGVSYNEQFS. The CDR3, as DNA: TGCAGTGCTCCACCCCGACTAGCGGGAGTATCCTACAATGAGCAGTTCTCC.

This clonotype was counted only a few times. The V and J genes are TRBV19 and TRBJ2-1; D is possibly TRBD2 (6 bases). Germline V CDR1 and CDR2: LNHDA, SQIVND (reference sequence). V dropped 6 bases and J dropped 0 bases, with 12 bases sitting between them. This CDR3 has 15 amino acids. CDR3 sequence (DNA): TGTGCCAGTAGGAGCGGGCTCAGCTCCTACAATGAGCAGTTCTTC. It encodes CASRSGLSSYNEQFF.

About this clonotype: This clone may be a read error of a much larger clone one base away. CDR3 DNA: TGCAGTCCCCTTAGCGGAAACGTGGATACGCAGTATTTT. As protein: CSPLSGNVDTQYF. The rearrangement uses TRBV20-1 and TRBJ2-3, with a weak D call TRBD2 (6 bases). This CDR3 spans 13 amino acids. CDR1 is DFQATT, CDR2 SNEGSKA, per germline (reference sequence). V was clipped by 8 bases and J by 6 bases, with 18 bases between them.

Concerning this clonotype itself: Being one base from a much bigger clone, this may be a read error. This sequence joins TRBV3-1 and TRBJ2-7; 8 bases are a match to TRBD1. From germline, CDR1 is LGHDT and CDR2 YNNKEL (reference sequence). The CDR3 runs 14 residues. CDR3 sequence: CAGRGRVNSYEQYF. The CDR3 coding sequence is TGTGCCGGCAGGGGGCGGGTCAACTCCTACGAGCAGTACTTC.

Turning to this clonotype: A read error is possible here, since a much larger clone lies one base away. V is TRBV20-1 and J is TRBJ2-3; 10 nucleotides line up with TRBD2. V was pared by 6 bases and J by 4 bases, with 7 bases of the junction left unmatched. The CDR3 sequence is 14 residues long. In germline, CDR1 is DFQATT, CDR2 SNEGSKA (reference sequence). CDR3 DNA: TGCAGTGCCCTGGACGGGACTAGCGCAGATACGCAGTATTTT. Encoded protein: CSALDGTSADTQYF.